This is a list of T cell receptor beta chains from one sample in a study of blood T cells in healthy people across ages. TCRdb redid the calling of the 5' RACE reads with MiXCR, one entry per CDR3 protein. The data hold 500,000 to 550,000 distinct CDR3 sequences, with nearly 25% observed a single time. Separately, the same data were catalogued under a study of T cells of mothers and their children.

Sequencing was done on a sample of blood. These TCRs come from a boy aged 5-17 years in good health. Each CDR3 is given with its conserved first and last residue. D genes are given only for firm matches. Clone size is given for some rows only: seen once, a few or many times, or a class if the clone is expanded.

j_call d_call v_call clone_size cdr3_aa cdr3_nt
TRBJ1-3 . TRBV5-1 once CASSAQGSGNTTYF TGCGCCAGCAGCGCCCAGGGCTCTGGAAACACCACATATTTT
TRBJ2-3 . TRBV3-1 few CASRAGGRTQYF TGTGCCAGCAGAGCAGGTGGGCGTACGCAGTATTTT
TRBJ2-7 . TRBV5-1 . CASRQDSSYEQYF TGCGCCAGCAGACAGGATAGCTCCTACGAGCAGTACTTC
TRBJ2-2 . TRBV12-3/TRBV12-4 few CASSPGASTGELFF TGTGCCAGCTCACCTGGGGCGAGCACCGGGGAGCTGTTTTTT
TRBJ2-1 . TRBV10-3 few CAISTRRHNEQFF TGTGCCATCAGCACGAGGAGGCACAATGAGCAGTTCTTC
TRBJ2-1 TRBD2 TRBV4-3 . CASSPLRLAAYNEQFF TGCGCCAGCAGCCCTTTACGACTAGCGGCCTACAATGAGCAGTTCTTC
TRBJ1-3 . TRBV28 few CASSSTELRGFGNTIYF TGTGCCAGCAGTTCGACTGAACTCAGGGGTTTTGGAAACACCATATATTTT
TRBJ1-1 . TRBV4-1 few CASSHLKSLRAFF TGCGCCAGCAGCCATCTCAAGTCGCTACGAGCTTTCTTT
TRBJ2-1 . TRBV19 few CASSPARVEQFF TGTGCCAGTAGCCCAGCTCGAGTGGAGCAGTTCTTC
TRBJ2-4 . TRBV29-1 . CSVGDLAKNIQYF TGCAGCGTTGGGGACCTAGCCAAAAACATTCAGTACTTC
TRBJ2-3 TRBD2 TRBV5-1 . CASSLGLAESTDTQYF TGCGCCAGCAGCTTGGGACTAGCGGAGAGCACAGATACGCAGTATTTT
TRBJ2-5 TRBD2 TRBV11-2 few CASSLEAGGAWQTQYF TGTGCCAGCAGCTTAGAGGCGGGGGGGGCTTGGCAGACCCAGTACTTC
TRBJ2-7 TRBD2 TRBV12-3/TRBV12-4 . CASSLGLAFEQYF TGTGCCAGCAGCCTGGGACTAGCGTTCGAGCAGTACTTC
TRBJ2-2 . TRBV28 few CASSSIRVQNTGELFF TGTGCCAGCAGTTCTATCAGGGTGCAGAACACCGGGGAGCTGTTTTTT
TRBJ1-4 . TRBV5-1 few CSSSPRQYDEKLFF TGCTCCAGCAGCCCACGACAGTATGATGAAAAACTGTTTTTT
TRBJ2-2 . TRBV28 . CASRTQGGTGELFF TGTGCCAGCAGAACACAAGGTGGCACCGGGGAGCTGTTTTTT
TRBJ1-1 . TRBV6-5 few CASSRGSGGTEAFF TGTGCCAGCAGCCGAGGGTCAGGAGGAACTGAAGCTTTCTTT
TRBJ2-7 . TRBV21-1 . CASSKVLAGPPYEQYF TGTGCCAGCAGCAAAGTCCTAGCGGGACCCCCCTACGAGCAGTACTTC
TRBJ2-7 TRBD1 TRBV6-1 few CASSLTGFSYEQYF TGTGCCAGCAGCTTGACAGGGTTCTCCTACGAGCAGTACTTC
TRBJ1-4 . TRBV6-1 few CASRTGSTNEKLFF TGTGCCAGCAGAACAGGGTCGACTAATGAAAAACTGTTTTTT
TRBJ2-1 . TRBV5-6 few CASSLGVGRNEQFF TGTGCCAGCAGCTTGGGGGTCGGGAGAAATGAGCAGTTCTTC
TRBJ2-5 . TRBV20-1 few CSARGQAQETQYF TGCAGTGCTAGAGGACAGGCCCAAGAGACCCAGTACTTC
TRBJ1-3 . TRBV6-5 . CASSYSRQASGNTIYF TGTGCCAGCAGTTACTCGAGACAGGCCTCTGGAAACACCATATATTTT
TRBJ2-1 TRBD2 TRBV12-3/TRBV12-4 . CASMLRGASYNEQFF TGTGCCAGCATGCTGCGGGGGGCCTCCTACAATGAGCAGTTCTTC
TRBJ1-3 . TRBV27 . CASSSQSRTPILSGNTIYF TGTGCCAGCAGTTCCCAATCTCGGACACCGATTCTCTCTGGAAACACCATATATTTT
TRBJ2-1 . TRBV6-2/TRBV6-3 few CASDPGYNEQFF TGTGCCAGCGACCCAGGCTACAATGAGCAGTTCTTC
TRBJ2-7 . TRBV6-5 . CASSYRVAYEQYF TGTGCCAGCAGTTACAGGGTAGCCTACGAGCAGTACTTC
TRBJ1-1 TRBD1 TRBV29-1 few CSGSMRGRTEAFF TGCAGCGGCTCTATGAGGGGGCGGACTGAAGCTTTCTTT
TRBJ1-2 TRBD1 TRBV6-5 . CASSLQGSGGYTF TGTGCCAGCAGTTTACAGGGGTCGGGGGGCTACACCTTC
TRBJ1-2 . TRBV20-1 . CSATQNLATRGGYTF TGCAGTGCTACCCAAAATTTGGCAACTAGGGGCGGCTACACCTTC
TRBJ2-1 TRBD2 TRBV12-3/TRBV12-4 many CASSPSGAYNEQFF TGTGCCAGCAGCCCTAGCGGGGCGTACAATGAGCAGTTCTTC
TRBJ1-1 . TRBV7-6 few CASSSKPGTKLNTEAFF TGTGCCAGCAGCTCTAAACCAGGGACCAAATTGAACACTGAAGCTTTCTTT
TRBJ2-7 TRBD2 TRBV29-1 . CSVEGVGGNDEQYF TGCAGCGTTGAAGGGGTGGGAGGGAATGACGAGCAGTACTTC
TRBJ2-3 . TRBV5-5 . CASSPIGGPSTDTQYF TGTGCCAGCAGCCCCATAGGGGGACCTAGCACAGATACGCAGTATTTT
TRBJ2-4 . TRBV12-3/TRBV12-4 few CASSWAGLAKNIQYF TGTGCCAGCAGTTGGGCAGGGTTAGCCAAAAACATTCAGTACTTC
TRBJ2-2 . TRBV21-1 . CASISGTSNTGELFF TGTGCCAGCATCTCCGGGACCTCGAACACCGGGGAGCTGTTTTTT
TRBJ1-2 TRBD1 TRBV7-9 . CASRGQGNYGYTF TGTGCCAGCCGCGGACAGGGGAACTATGGCTACACCTTC
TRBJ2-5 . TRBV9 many CASSVGKTGGETQYF TGTGCCAGCAGCGTAGGGAAGACAGGCGGGGAGACCCAGTACTTC
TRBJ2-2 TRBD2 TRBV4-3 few CASSQPPAGGNTGELFF TGCGCCAGCAGCCAACCCCCAGCGGGGGGAAACACCGGGGAGCTGTTTTTT
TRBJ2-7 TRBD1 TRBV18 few CASSPPNRGLMEQYF TGTGCCAGCTCACCACCGAACAGGGGCCTGATGGAGCAGTACTTC
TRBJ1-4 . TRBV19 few CASTLIGGVGEKLFF TGTGCCAGTACCCTAATCGGGGGTGTCGGTGAAAAACTGTTTTTT
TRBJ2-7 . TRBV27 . CASSMDTYEQYF TGTGCCAGCAGCATGGACACTTACGAGCAGTACTTC
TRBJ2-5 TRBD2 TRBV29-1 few CAGGLETQYF TGCGCGGGAGGGTTAGAGACCCAGTACTTC
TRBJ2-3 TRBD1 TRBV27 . CASSLGQNTDTQYF TGTGCCAGCAGTTTGGGACAGAACACAGATACGCAGTATTTT
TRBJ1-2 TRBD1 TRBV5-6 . CASSPGQGNGYTF TGTGCCAGCAGCCCAGGACAGGGGAATGGCTACACCTTC
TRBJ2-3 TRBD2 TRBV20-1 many CSAPQPLAGGMADTQYF TGCAGTGCTCCGCAACCTCTAGCGGGGGGGATGGCAGATACGCAGTATTTT